Sequencing of this T cell receptor beta chain was carried out in a study of T cell repertoires in cytomegalovirus infection. In the study overall: Newly reported HLA-C-restricted and thoroughly characterized HLA-B-restricted CMV epitopes were employed. Signatures in public TCR beta sequences pointed to both CMV infection and matching HLA type.

A few counts support this clonotype. Its antigen is not identified. Study-level results: The study found HLA-C-restricted CMV-specific TCR beta clonotypes dominating the ex vivo response. There were carriers of CMV plus the relevant HLA, and cumulative public TCR beta family frequency identified them.

MiXCR, run by TCRdb on the reads, gives a single entry per CDR3 protein. The repertoire includes about 160,000 distinct CDR3 sequences, less than 25% of them detected once, and 20% to 30% sits in the top ten. Specimen: CD8+ T cells from cultured PBMCs, collected from culture after CMV antigen stimulation. The source of this sequence is a human donor in good health (CMV status not recorded). Some clones in this sample may be carry-over from other donors' samples.

The CDR3 DNA is TGCGCCAGCAGCCGGCCACGGGGGGGGGCTACCAATGAGCAGTTCTTC. Protein product: CASSRPRGGATNEQFF. The chain combines TRBV4-1 with TRBJ2-1; 8 positions match TRBD2. From germline, CDR1 is MGHRA and CDR2 YSYEKL. V dropped 4 bases and J dropped 6; count of bases not matched to a gene: 11. CDR3 length: 16 amino acids.